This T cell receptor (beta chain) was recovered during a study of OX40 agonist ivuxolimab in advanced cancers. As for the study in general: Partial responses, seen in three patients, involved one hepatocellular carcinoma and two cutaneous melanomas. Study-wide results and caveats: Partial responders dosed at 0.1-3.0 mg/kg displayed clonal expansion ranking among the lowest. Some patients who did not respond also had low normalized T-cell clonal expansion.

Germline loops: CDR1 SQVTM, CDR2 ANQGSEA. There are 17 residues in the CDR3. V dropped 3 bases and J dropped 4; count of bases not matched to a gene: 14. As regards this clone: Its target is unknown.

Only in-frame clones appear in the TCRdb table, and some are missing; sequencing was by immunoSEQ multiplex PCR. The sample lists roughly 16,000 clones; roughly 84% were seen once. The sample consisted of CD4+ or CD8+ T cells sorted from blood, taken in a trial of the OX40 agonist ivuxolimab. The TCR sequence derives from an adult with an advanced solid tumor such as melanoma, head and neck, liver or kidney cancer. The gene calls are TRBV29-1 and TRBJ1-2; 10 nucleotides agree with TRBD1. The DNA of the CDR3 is TGCAGCGTTGACATTCCCTCCGGACAGGGGGTGGGCTATGGCTACACCTTC. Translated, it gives CSVDIPSGQGVGYGYTF.